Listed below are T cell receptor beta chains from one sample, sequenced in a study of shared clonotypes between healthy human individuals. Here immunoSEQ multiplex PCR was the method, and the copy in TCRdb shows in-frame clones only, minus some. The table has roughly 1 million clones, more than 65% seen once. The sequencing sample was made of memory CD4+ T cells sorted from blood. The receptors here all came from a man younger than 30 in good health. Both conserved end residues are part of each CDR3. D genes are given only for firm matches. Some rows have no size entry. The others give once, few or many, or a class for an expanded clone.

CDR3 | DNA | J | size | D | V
CASSLVGVNTEAFF | TGTGCCAGCAGCTTGGTGGGGGTGAACACTGAAGCTTTCTTT | TRBJ1-1 | . | . | TRBV5-6
CASSLSTGALTF | TGTGCCAGCAGCTTGTCGACGGGTGCCCTGACTTTC | TRBJ2-6 | . | . | TRBV5-8
CASSLFRFQEQFF | TGTGCCAGCAGTTTATTTCGGTTCCAGGAGCAGTTCTTC | TRBJ2-1 | . | . | TRBV27
CASQEDGSNYGYTF | TGTGCCAGTCAAGAGGACGGATCTAACTATGGCTACACCTTC | TRBJ1-2 | few | . | TRBV6-5
CASRVGTGKGPPDF | TGTGCCAGCAGGGTCGGGACAGGGAAAGGGCCCCCGGATTTT | TRBJ2-3 | . | TRBD1 | TRBV2
CASSFSASDTQYF | TGCGCCAGCAGCTTCAGCGCATCAGATACGCAGTATTTT | TRBJ2-3 | . | . | TRBV5-1
CASKGTLYYGYTF | TGTGCCAGCAAAGGGACGCTTTACTATGGCTACACCTTC | TRBJ1-2 | many | . | TRBV9
CASRGQGNDQPQHF | TGTGCCAGCAGGGGCCAGGGGAACGATCAGCCCCAGCATTTT | TRBJ1-5 | . | . | TRBV6-6
CASSGRGGGYNEQFF | TGCGCCAGCAGTGGACGGGGGGGCGGATACAATGAGCAGTTCTTC | TRBJ2-1 | . | TRBD2 | TRBV10-1
CASSPQGWTNEKLFF | TGCGCCAGCAGTCCCCAGGGATGGACTAATGAAAAACTGTTTTTT | TRBJ1-4 | . | . | TRBV5-1
CASSQGPAWGNQPQHF | TGTGCCAGCAGCCAAGGACCGGCGTGGGGCAATCAGCCCCAGCATTTT | TRBJ1-5 | . | . | TRBV14
CASSTGQVRGYTF | TGTGCCAGTAGTACAGGACAGGTTCGCGGCTACACCTTC | TRBJ1-2 | many | TRBD1 | TRBV19
CASSQGSQGNYGYTF | TGCGCCAGCAGCCAAGGGTCGCAGGGAAACTATGGCTACACCTTC | TRBJ1-2 | . | . | TRBV4-1
CASGSPRNTEAFF | TGTGCCAGCGGGAGCCCGAGGAACACTGAAGCTTTCTTT | TRBJ1-1 | . | . | TRBV6-5
CASSSQGQVGEKLFF | TGTGCCAGCAGCTCCCAAGGACAAGTTGGGGAAAAACTGTTTTTT | TRBJ1-4 | . | . | TRBV7-8
CAWSVLGLGGDTIYF | TGTGCCTGGAGTGTACTGGGTTTGGGAGGGGACACCATATATTTT | TRBJ1-3 | . | . | TRBV30
CASSERDSNSYEQYF | TGTGCCAGCAGTGAAAGGGACTCCAATTCCTACGAGCAGTACTTC | TRBJ2-7 | . | . | TRBV6-1